This is a list of T cell receptor beta chains from one sample in a study of blood T cell repertoires in COVID-19. The table came from immunoSEQ multiplex PCR; TCRdb's copy has only in-frame clones and leaves some out. The sample has 120,000 to 150,000 clones; approximately 84% are singletons. The sequenced material came from PBMCs or T cells enriched from blood (not recorded which). Receptors originate from a woman aged 18-30 years who had been exposed to COVID-19. The CDR3 runs from the conserved cysteine through the conserved F or W. The order of the fields is D gene, V gene, J gene, clone size, CDR3 protein, CDR3 DNA. A D gene is named only where the DNA matches it firmly. Rows may omit the clone size; those that give it use once, few, many or a size class.

TRBD1	TRBV27	TRBJ1-2	.	CASSSGWTGLGYTF	TGTGCCAGCAGTTCTGGTTGGACAGGGCTCGGCTACACCTTC
TRBD2	TRBV6-5	TRBJ2-5	.	CASRSSGRETQYF	TGTGCCAGCAGGAGTAGCGGGAGGGAGACCCAGTACTTC
TRBD1	TRBV18	TRBJ2-5	.	CASSPLGRGRPASRETQYF	TGTGCCAGCTCACCATTGGGTAGGGGGCGTCCCGCCTCAAGGGAGACCCAGTACTTC
TRBD1	TRBV28	TRBJ1-6	.	CASSRDSFNSPLHF	TGTGCCAGCAGTAGGGACAGCTTTAATTCACCCCTCCACTTT
TRBD2	TRBV6-4	TRBJ2-2	few	CASSGTSGMNTGELFF	TGTGCCAGCAGTGGGACTAGCGGGATGAACACCGGGGAGCTGTTTTTT
TRBD2	TRBV29-1	TRBJ2-3	.	CSVEIFGLAGGLDTQYF	TGCAGCGTCGAGATTTTTGGACTAGCGGGAGGTCTGGATACGCAGTATTTT
TRBD1	TRBV2	TRBJ2-7	.	CASSVQGAQDEQYF	TGTGCCAGCAGTGTACAGGGGGCGCAGGACGAGCAGTACTTC
.	TRBV7-2	TRBJ2-5	.	CASSFSIRETQYF	TGTGCCAGCAGCTTTTCCATCAGGGAGACCCAGTACTTC
.	TRBV28	TRBJ1-1	.	CASSSGGEGIAEAFF	TGTGCCAGCAGTTCCGGAGGGGAAGGTATCGCTGAAGCTTTCTTT
TRBD2	TRBV7-2	TRBJ2-4	.	CASSGLAENIQYF	TGTGCCAGTTCAGGACTAGCGGAAAACATTCAGTACTTC
TRBD1	TRBV7-8	TRBJ1-5	few	CASSPGTGFFSNQPQHF	TGTGCCAGCAGCCCCGGGACAGGGTTCTTTAGCAATCAGCCCCAGCATTTT
.	TRBV5-1	TRBJ1-5	once	CASSFRGSQPQHF	TGCGCCAGCAGCTTCCGGGGGAGCCAGCCCCAGCATTTT
.	TRBV6-2/TRBV6-3	TRBJ2-2	.	CASSYTGTAGELFF	TGTGCCAGCAGTTACACAGGGACGGCCGGGGAGCTGTTTTTT
TRBD2	TRBV7-9	TRBJ2-3	.	CASSPRAGTSGTDTQYF	TGTGCCAGCAGCCCTAGGGCGGGGACTAGCGGCACAGATACGCAGTATTTT
.	TRBV7-9	TRBJ2-2	.	CASSPPREGRELFF	TGTGCCAGCAGCCCGCCCAGGGAAGGGAGGGAGCTGTTTTTT
TRBD1	TRBV23-1	TRBJ1-5	.	CASSQSTGDRSQPQHF	TGCGCCAGCAGTCAATCGACAGGGGATCGATCTCAGCCCCAGCATTTT
.	TRBV6-4	TRBJ2-1	few	CASSDTDSSYNEQFF	TGTGCCAGCAGTGACACTGATAGCTCCTACAATGAGCAGTTCTTC
.	TRBV30	TRBJ2-2	.	CAWSESAGELFF	TGTGCCTGGAGTGAATCCGCCGGGGAGCTGTTTTTT
TRBD2	TRBV27	TRBJ2-2	once	CASSPRGAGGTGELFF	TGTGCCAGCAGTCCCCGGGGGGCGGGAGGGACCGGGGAGCTGTTTTTT
TRBD2	TRBV7-2	TRBJ2-7	few	CASSLSSGTSSYEQYF	TGTGCCAGCAGCTTAAGCTCTGGGACTAGCTCCTACGAGCAGTACTTC
.	TRBV12-3/TRBV12-4	TRBJ1-2	.	CASSFAQYGYTF	TGTGCCAGCAGTTTTGCACAGTATGGCTACACCTTC
TRBD2	TRBV3-1/TRBV3-2	TRBJ2-1	.	CASSQELIAGYNEQFF	TGTGCCAGCAGCCAAGAATTAATAGCGGGGTACAATGAGCAGTTCTTC
TRBD1	TRBV28	TRBJ2-4	.	CASSPLRDRGKRNIQYF	TGTGCCAGCAGTCCGCTTAGGGACAGGGGAAAGAGAAACATTCAGTACTTC
.	TRBV7-2	TRBJ2-5	.	CASSPQTSETQYF	TGTGCCAGCAGCCCACAGACCTCAGAGACCCAGTACTTC
.	TRBV5-1	TRBJ2-7	.	CASSLIEQGPGEQYF	TGCGCCAGCAGCTTGATAGAGCAGGGGCCGGGCGAGCAGTACTTC
TRBD1	TRBV28	TRBJ1-5	once	CASSFTGGTRNQHF	TGTGCCAGCAGTTTTACAGGGGGCACCCGAAACCAGCATTTT
.	TRBV5-4	TRBJ2-2	.	CASSELATVAGELFF	TGTGCCAGCAGCGAACTAGCTACGGTGGCCGGGGAGCTGTTTTTT
.	TRBV27	TRBJ2-1	.	CASRSRPSSYNEQFF	TGTGCCAGTCGATCCCGCCCTAGCTCCTACAATGAGCAGTTCTTC
TRBD1	TRBV9	TRBJ2-1	.	CASSVTGDGEQFF	TGTGCCAGCAGCGTCACAGGGGACGGCGAGCAGTTCTTC
TRBD1	TRBV28	TRBJ2-4	.	CASSPRRQGARKNIQYF	TGTGCCAGCAGCCCAAGACGACAGGGGGCGAGGAAAAACATTCAGTACTTC
.	TRBV28	TRBJ2-7	.	CASSRRGYEQYF	TGTGCCAGCAGCCGCAGGGGCTACGAGCAGTACTTC
.	TRBV19	TRBJ2-2	.	CASSRPTNTGELFF	TGTGCCAGTAGTAGGCCGACGAACACCGGGGAGCTGTTTTTT
.	TRBV5-1	TRBJ2-2	.	CASSSGLNTGELFF	TGCGCCAGCAGCTCCGGACTGAACACCGGGGAGCTGTTTTTT
.	TRBV11-2	TRBJ2-3	.	CASSFHQRVSTDTQYF	TGTGCCAGCAGCTTCCATCAGCGAGTCAGCACAGATACGCAGTATTTT
.	TRBV12-3/TRBV12-4	TRBJ1-1	.	CASSYGGNTEAFF	TGTGCCAGCAGTTATGGAGGGAACACTGAAGCTTTCTTT
TRBD1	TRBV5-1	TRBJ1-4	.	CASSLGDSSKEKLFF	TGCGCCAGCAGCTTGGGGGACAGCTCTAAAGAAAAACTGTTTTTT
TRBD1	TRBV19	TRBJ1-1	.	CASSPGTVRVAFF	TGTGCCAGTAGTCCCGGGACAGTAAGAGTGGCTTTCTTT
TRBD2	TRBV11-1	TRBJ2-1	.	CASSGRTSGRGNEQFF	TGTGCCAGCAGCGGCCGGACTAGCGGGAGGGGCAATGAGCAGTTCTTC
TRBD1	TRBV5-1	TRBJ1-1	.	CASSFQTGGNTEAFF	TGCGCCAGCAGCTTCCAGACAGGGGGCAACACTGAAGCTTTCTTT